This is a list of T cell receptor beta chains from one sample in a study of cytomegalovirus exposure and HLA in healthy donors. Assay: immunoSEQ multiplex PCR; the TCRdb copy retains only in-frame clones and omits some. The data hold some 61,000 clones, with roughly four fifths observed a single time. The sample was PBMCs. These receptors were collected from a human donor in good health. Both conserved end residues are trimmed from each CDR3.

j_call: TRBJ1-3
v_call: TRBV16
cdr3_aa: ASSQTSVRAGNTIY

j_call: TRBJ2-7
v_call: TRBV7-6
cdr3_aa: ASSPLGGASYEQY

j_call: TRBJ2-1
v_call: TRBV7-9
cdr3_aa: ASSLGGGGAINEQF

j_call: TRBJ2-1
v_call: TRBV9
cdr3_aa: ASSPRGQSYNEQF

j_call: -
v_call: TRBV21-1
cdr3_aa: ASSLLSARGVNYEQY

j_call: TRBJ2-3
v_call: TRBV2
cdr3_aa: ASNLLRSSGGLSTDTQY

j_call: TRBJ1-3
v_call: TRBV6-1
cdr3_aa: ATTGGPSGNTIY

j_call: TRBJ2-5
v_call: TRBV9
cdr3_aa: ASSVRLAGVETQY

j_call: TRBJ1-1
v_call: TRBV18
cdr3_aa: ASSPFDGGWTEAF

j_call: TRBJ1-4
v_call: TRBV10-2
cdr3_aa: ASTPGTGNEKLF

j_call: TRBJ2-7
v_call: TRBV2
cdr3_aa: ATQRASYTYEQY

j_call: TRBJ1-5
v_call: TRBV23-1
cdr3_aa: ASSHLPGQGRPRGNQPQH

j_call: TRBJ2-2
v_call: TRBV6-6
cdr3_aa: ASSFTSGVRTGELF

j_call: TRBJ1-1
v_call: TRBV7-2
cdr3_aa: ASSLWTVQNTEAF

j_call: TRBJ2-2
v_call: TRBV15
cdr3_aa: ATRDSNTGELF

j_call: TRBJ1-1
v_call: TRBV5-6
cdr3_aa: ASSFIGVNTEAF